This T cell receptor (beta chain) was identified in a study of T cells in localized non-small cell lung cancer. Assay used: immunoSEQ multiplex PCR; TCRdb lists only in-frame clones, some missing. The table shows tens of thousands of clones, with approximately 86% occurring only once. The CDR3 spans 16 residues. The junction had 8 bases not matched to a gene; V was cut back by 4 bases and J by 3 bases. Germline V gene sequence: CDR1 SGHAT, CDR2 FQNNGV. Points on this clone: Its antigen remains unknown.

General study results and limits: Adjacent uninvolved lung had the highest clonality, suggesting focused antigen responses. Blood T cell density predicted longer survival; adjacent-lung clonality, shorter.

The receptor's source is a man between 40 and 75 years old with stage I lung adenocarcinoma. The J gene is TRBJ2-7, the V gene TRBV11-2; 11 positions agree with TRBD2. Sample: peripheral blood, taken before any cancer treatment. The CDR3 nucleotides read TGTGCCAGCAGCTCAGGACTAGCGGGCCTACTCTACGAGCAGTACTTC. Translated: CASSSGLAGLLYEQYF.